The clone carrying this T cell receptor (beta chain) occurred many times. Its antigen is not known. Profiling of TCR beta VDJ combinations and CDR3 sequences used genomic DNA as template. MiXCR, run by TCRdb on the reads, gives a single entry per CDR3 protein. The top ten clones hold about 9.5% of a sample with 150,000 to 200,000 distinct CDR3 sequences, 40% to 50% of them seen once. The source of the sample is a study of CD8+CD57+ T cells in acquired aplastic anemia. Study outcomes and limitations: Approximately 27 CD8+ CDR3 sequences occurred in both the patients and the controls.

Before being chosen for sequencing, patients had shown CD8+CD57+ cell expansion by flow cytometry. The CDR3 spans 14 residues. V lost 4 bases to trimming and J lost 7 bases; unmatched junction nucleotides: 8. Germline V gene sequence: CDR1 SGHRS, CDR2 YFSETQ. This receptor was identified in a human donor with aplastic anemia. The chain links TRBV5-1 to TRBJ2-1, with 7 bases matching TRBD1. Sequenced: sorted CD4+, CD8+, or CD8+CD57+ T cells (not recorded which) from PBMCs. The CDR3 protein is CASSVDRDWNEQFF. CDR3 sequence (DNA): TGCGCCAGCAGCGTCGACAGGGATTGGAATGAGCAGTTCTTC.